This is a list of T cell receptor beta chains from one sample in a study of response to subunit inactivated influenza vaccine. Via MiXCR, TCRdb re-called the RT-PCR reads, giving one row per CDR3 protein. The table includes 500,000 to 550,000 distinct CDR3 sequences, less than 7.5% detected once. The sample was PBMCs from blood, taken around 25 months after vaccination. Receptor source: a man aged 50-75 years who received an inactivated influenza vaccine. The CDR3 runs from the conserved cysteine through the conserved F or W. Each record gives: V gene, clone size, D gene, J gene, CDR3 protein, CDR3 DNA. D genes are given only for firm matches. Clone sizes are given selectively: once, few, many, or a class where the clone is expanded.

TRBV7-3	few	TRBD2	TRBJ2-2	CASSLKLAGGDIGELFF	TGTGCCAGCAGCTTAAAACTAGCGGGAGGAGATATCGGGGAGCTGTTTTTT
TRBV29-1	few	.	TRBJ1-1	CSVGRRLNTEAFF	TGCAGCGTTGGTCGCAGGTTGAACACTGAAGCTTTCTTT
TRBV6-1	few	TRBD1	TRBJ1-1	CASRSSDRGPYRGTEAFF	TGTGCCAGCAGAAGCTCCGACAGGGGTCCCTATAGGGGCACTGAAGCTTTCTTT
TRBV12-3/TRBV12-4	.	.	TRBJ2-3	CASRGSPDTQYF	TGTGCCAGCAGAGGGTCGCCAGATACGCAGTATTTT
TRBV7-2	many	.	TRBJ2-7	CASSLTTGTSYEQYF	TGTGCCAGCAGCTTAACGACAGGTACCTCCTACGAGCAGTACTTC
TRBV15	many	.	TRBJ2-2	CATKRGMNTGELFF	TGTGCCACCAAAAGAGGGATGAACACCGGGGAGCTGTTTTTT
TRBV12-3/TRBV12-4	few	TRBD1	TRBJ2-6	CASSSGQGTLSGANVLTF	TGTGCCAGCAGCTCTGGACAGGGAACGCTCTCTGGGGCCAACGTCCTGACTTTC
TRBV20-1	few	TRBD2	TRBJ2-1	CSAAPGGRYNEQFF	TGCAGTGCAGCCCCGGGAGGAAGATACAATGAGCAGTTCTTC
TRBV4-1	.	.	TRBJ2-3	CASSQVLAMPDTQYF	TGCGCCAGCAGCCAAGTCCTCGCGATGCCCGATACGCAGTATTTT
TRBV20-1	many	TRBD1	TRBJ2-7	CSAVDWTGGSYEQYF	TGCAGTGCCGTTGATTGGACAGGGGGCTCCTACGAGCAGTACTTC
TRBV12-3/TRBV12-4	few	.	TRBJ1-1	CASSEEYTEAFF	TGTGCCAGCAGTGAAGAATACACTGAAGCTTTCTTT
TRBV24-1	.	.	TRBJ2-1	CATSAGEYNEQFF	TGTGCCACCAGTGCGGGCGAGTACAATGAGCAGTTCTTC
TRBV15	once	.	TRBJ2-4	CATSRGVTAKNIQYF	TGTGCCACCAGCAGAGGGGTGACGGCCAAAAACATTCAGTACTTC
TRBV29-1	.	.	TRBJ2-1	CSVVGRPSSYNEQFF	TGCAGCGTTGTGGGCAGACCCAGCTCCTACAATGAGCAGTTCTTC
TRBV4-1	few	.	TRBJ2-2	CASSQPQGSYTGELFF	TGCGCCAGCAGCCAGCCCCAGGGGTCTTACACCGGGGAGCTGTTTTTT
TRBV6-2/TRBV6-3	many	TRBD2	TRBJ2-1	CASSSSAGVSNEQFF	TGTGCCAGCAGCAGCTCAGCGGGAGTCTCGAATGAGCAGTTCTTC
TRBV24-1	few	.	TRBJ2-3	CATSDGTQYF	TGTGCCACCAGTGATGGAACGCAGTATTTT
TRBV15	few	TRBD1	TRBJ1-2	CATSRDLGTGNRDGYTF	TGTGCCACCAGCAGAGATCTTGGGACAGGGAACCGGGATGGCTACACCTTC
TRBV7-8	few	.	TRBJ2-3	CASSFSQQIADTQYF	TGTGCCAGCAGCTTTTCGCAGCAGATAGCAGATACGCAGTATTTT
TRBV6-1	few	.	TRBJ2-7	CATSLTGPSVNEQYF	TGTGCCACTAGCCTTACAGGACCCTCGGTCAACGAGCAGTACTTC
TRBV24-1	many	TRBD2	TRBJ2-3	CATSDLRVGGSGDTQYF	TGTGCCACCAGTGATTTGAGGGTCGGCGGGAGTGGAGATACGCAGTATTTT
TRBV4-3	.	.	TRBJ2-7	CASSQDTGVRSYEQYF	TGCGCCAGCAGCCAAGATACCGGGGTTCGGTCCTACGAGCAGTACTTC
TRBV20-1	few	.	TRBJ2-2	CSARVWGRSTGELFF	TGCAGTGCTAGAGTCTGGGGCCGTAGCACCGGGGAGCTGTTTTTT
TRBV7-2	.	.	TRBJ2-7	CASSLGYGGGEQYF	TGTGCCAGCAGCTTAGGATATGGGGGCGGCGAGCAGTACTTC